These T cell receptor beta chains were read from a single sample in a study of CD8 T cells in ankylosing spondylitis. TCRdb used MiXCR to reprocess the 5' RACE reads, holding one entry per CDR3 protein. The data show more than 150,000 distinct CDR3 sequences, over 10% seen once. Sequencing was done on a sample of blood, either unsorted or a sorted T cell fraction (not recorded which). The receptor set was obtained from a male donor with ankylosing spondylitis or in good health (not recorded which). Both conserved end residues are part of each CDR3. A D gene is named only where the DNA matches it firmly. Expanded clones get a size class; other rows say once, few or many, or leave the size out.

v_call	d_call	clone_size	j_call	cdr3_nt	cdr3_aa
TRBV14	NA	few	TRBJ2-5	TGTGCCAGCAGCCACCCCGGTCCCCGACCCCAAGAGACCCAGTACTTC	CASSHPGPRPQETQYF
TRBV7-9	NA	few	TRBJ2-7	TGTGCCAGCAGCCGGACGGACAGTCTTTCCTACGAGCAGTACTTC	CASSRTDSLSYEQYF
TRBV20-1	NA	NA	TRBJ2-2	TGCAGTGCTAGGATATCCGGCCGGGAGCTGTTTTTT	CSARISGRELFF
TRBV15	TRBD1	once	TRBJ2-7	TGTGCCACCAGCGGGTACCGGGACAGGTCCTACGAGCAGTACTTC	CATSGYRDRSYEQYF
TRBV7-2	NA	few	TRBJ2-3	TGTGCCAGCAGCTTTCCCTCAGGGTCCGATACGCAGTATTTT	CASSFPSGSDTQYF
TRBV12-3/TRBV12-4	NA	few	TRBJ2-1	TGTGCCAGCAGTTTCGATAGTTCCTACAATGAGCAGTTCTTC	CASSFDSSYNEQFF
TRBV19	TRBD1	few	TRBJ1-5	TGTGCCAGTAGTTCCTGGGTAGGGGGCAAGAGGGGTCAGCCCCAGCATTTT	CASSSWVGGKRGQPQHF
TRBV12-3/TRBV12-4	NA	many	TRBJ1-2	TGTGCCAGCAGCGACGGGTATGGCTACACCTTC	CASSDGYGYTF
TRBV2	NA	many	TRBJ1-2	TGTGCCAGCAGTGAAGCTGGGATGCCCACTTGGGGCTACACCTTC	CASSEAGMPTWGYTF
TRBV9	NA	NA	TRBJ2-3	TGTGCCAGTCAAGGGGGGGTCCTAGATACGCAGTATTTT	CASQGGVLDTQYF
TRBV12-3/TRBV12-4	NA	many	TRBJ2-2	TGTGCCAGCAGGAGGGGGGCCGGGGAGCTGTTTTTT	CASRRGAGELFF
TRBV29-1	NA	many	TRBJ2-7	TGCAGCGTTGTTGGGGGCGCGAGGGAGCAGTACTTC	CSVVGGAREQYF
TRBV7-9	NA	NA	TRBJ2-5	TGTGCCAGCAGCTCGGGCACGCAAGAGACCCAGTACTTC	CASSSGTQETQYF
TRBV15	TRBD1	few	TRBJ2-3	TGTGCCACCAGCACCGGACAGGTCACAGATACGCAGTATTTT	CATSTGQVTDTQYF
TRBV27	NA	few	TRBJ2-1	TGTGCCAGCAGTCCCGGCCAGGGAGTAATCAATGAGCAGTTCTTC	CASSPGQGVINEQFF
TRBV5-1	TRBD2	many	TRBJ2-1	TGCGCCAGCAGCCCCGGGACTAGCGACTACAATGAGCAGTTCTTC	CASSPGTSDYNEQFF
TRBV2	NA	NA	TRBJ2-3	TGTGCCGAAGGGGGTGGCACAGATACGCAGTATTTT	CAEGGGTDTQYF
TRBV7-2	NA	few	TRBJ2-7	TGTGCCAGCAGCTCGATTAGTGGGGACTTGGAGCAGTACTTC	CASSSISGDLEQYF
TRBV7-2	TRBD2	NA	TRBJ2-7	TGTGCCAGCAGCTCGCCCGGGACTAGCTCGGGAGAGCAGTACTTC	CASSSPGTSSGEQYF
TRBV11-2	TRBD1	NA	TRBJ2-3	TGTGCCAGCAGTCACGGACAGGCCCCAGATACGCAGTATTTT	CASSHGQAPDTQYF
TRBV6-4	NA	NA	TRBJ2-2	TGTGCCAGCAGTGACCGAAGTACCGGGGAGCTGTTTTTT	CASSDRSTGELFF
TRBV5-1	TRBD2	NA	TRBJ2-1	TGCGCCAGCAGCTTGGCTGGGACTAGCGACTGGAGCTCCTACAATGAGCAGTTCTTC	CASSLAGTSDWSSYNEQFF
TRBV5-5	NA	NA	TRBJ2-7	TGTGCCAGCAGCGACTGGTTAGGGTCCGAAGCCGAGCAGTACTTC	CASSDWLGSEAEQYF
TRBV20-1	NA	many	TRBJ1-1	TGCAGTGCTAGATTGAACACTGAAGCTTTCTTT	CSARLNTEAFF
TRBV4-1	TRBD2	few	TRBJ2-3	TGCGCCAGCAGCAGTGGGACTAGCAAATTGACAGATACGCAGTATTTT	CASSSGTSKLTDTQYF
TRBV29-1	NA	few	TRBJ2-3	TGCAGCGTTGAAGGAGGGGCAGGGTTGACAGATACGCAGTATTTT	CSVEGGAGLTDTQYF
TRBV4-1	TRBD2	few	TRBJ2-7	TGCGCCAGCAGCCAAGGCCCTAGCGGGAGGTTCAGCTCCTACGAGCAGTACTTC	CASSQGPSGRFSSYEQYF
TRBV29-1	NA	NA	TRBJ1-4	TGCAGCGTTGAAGACAGGCTAGGTGAAAAACTGTTTTTT	CSVEDRLGEKLFF
TRBV20-1	NA	few	TRBJ2-3	TGCAGTGCCGCCAACCCCCCGGCGAGCACAGATACGCAGTATTTT	CSAANPPASTDTQYF
TRBV2	NA	few	TRBJ2-3	TGTGCCAGCAGCGTCTCAGGGGTCGGCGGAGATACGCAGTATTTT	CASSVSGVGGDTQYF
TRBV11-2	TRBD2	NA	TRBJ2-7	TGTGCCAGCAGCTTAGGGCTAGCGGGAGAGCACTACGAGCAGTACTTC	CASSLGLAGEHYEQYF
TRBV27	NA	NA	TRBJ2-1	TGTGCCAGCAGCCGAGGGGGCGGGGGAGACAATGAGCAGTTCTTC	CASSRGGGGDNEQFF
TRBV4-2	NA	NA	TRBJ2-7	TGTGCCAGCAGCCAAGAAGAACGAGACGAGCAGTACTTC	CASSQEERDEQYF
TRBV6-5	NA	NA	TRBJ2-1	TGTGCCAGCAGTTACTACTGGAGTAAGGAGCAGTTCTTC	CASSYYWSKEQFF
TRBV6-1	TRBD1	NA	TRBJ1-1	TGTGCCAGCAGTGAACCGGTGACAGGGGCCGCTGAAGCTTTCTTT	CASSEPVTGAAEAFF
TRBV7-2	NA	few	TRBJ2-7	TGTGCCAGCAGTTCACCCGCGGGCCTAAACCCATACGAGCAGTACTTC	CASSSPAGLNPYEQYF
TRBV7-6	NA	NA	TRBJ2-1	TGTGCCAGCAGCTTAGGGGCGGGTTTCTACAATGAGCAGTTCTTC	CASSLGAGFYNEQFF
TRBV3-1	NA	few	TRBJ2-1	TGTGCCAGCATGATGGGGGGACCTGAGCAGTTCTTC	CASMMGGPEQFF
TRBV7-9	NA	many	TRBJ2-2	TGTGCCAGCAGTTTAGGGGCCGGGGAGCTGTTTTTT	CASSLGAGELFF
TRBV4-1	NA	many	TRBJ2-3	TGCGCCAGCAGCCAAGACGAAGGTCCAGATACGCAGTATTTT	CASSQDEGPDTQYF
TRBV29-1	TRBD2	NA	TRBJ2-2	TGCAGCGTTGAACTAGCGGGGATCCACACCGGGGAGCTGTTTTTT	CSVELAGIHTGELFF
TRBV20-1	NA	few	TRBJ2-3	TGCAGTGCTAGAACCGTCGTGGGACACCCAATGGATACGCAGTATTTT	CSARTVVGHPMDTQYF
TRBV25-1	TRBD2	few	TRBJ2-7	TGTGCCAGCAGTGAAACTAGCGGGAACTACGAGCAGTACTTC	CASSETSGNYEQYF
TRBV7-9	NA	few	TRBJ2-1	TGTGCCAGCAATATCTACAATGAGCAGTTCTTC	CASNIYNEQFF
TRBV11-2	NA	NA	TRBJ1-4	TGTGCCAGCAGCACAGGGCTTGAAAAACTGTTTTTT	CASSTGLEKLFF
TRBV12-3/TRBV12-4	NA	many	TRBJ1-1	TGTGCCAGTTGGGCGGATCACACTGAAGCTTTCTTT	CASWADHTEAFF
TRBV25-1	TRBD2	NA	TRBJ2-7	TGTGCCAGCAGTGTACTAGCGGGGGACGAGCAGTACTTC	CASSVLAGDEQYF
TRBV6-5	NA	NA	TRBJ2-1	TGTGCCAGCAGTTACTCTAGCGGAGGTAATGAGCAGTTCTTC	CASSYSSGGNEQFF
TRBV14	NA	NA	TRBJ1-1	TGTGCCAGCAGCCCACTGACCGTATACACTGAAGCTTTCTTT	CASSPLTVYTEAFF
TRBV12-3/TRBV12-4	TRBD2	NA	TRBJ2-1	TGTGCCAGCAGGGAAGGCGGGAGTTCCCACAATGAGCAGTTCTTC	CASREGGSSHNEQFF
TRBV10-3	TRBD1	NA	TRBJ2-1	TGTGCCACCTTATTGGGGACAGAGATCCAAGGCTCCTACAATGAGCAGTTCTTC	CATLLGTEIQGSYNEQFF
TRBV7-9	TRBD1	NA	TRBJ2-1	TGTGCCAGCAGCCCCAGGGGGCATGAGCAGTTCTTC	CASSPRGHEQFF
TRBV29-1	NA	NA	TRBJ2-7	TGCAGCGTTGTTGGGACCTACGAGCAGTACTTC	CSVVGTYEQYF
TRBV29-1	NA	NA	TRBJ1-2	TGCAGCGTAACATACTTCGACCGGACTAACTATGGCTACACCTTC	CSVTYFDRTNYGYTF
TRBV3-1	TRBD2	many	TRBJ2-3	TGTGCCAGCAGCCAAGTTCGGGAGGTGGAGACAGATACGCAGTATTTT	CASSQVREVETDTQYF